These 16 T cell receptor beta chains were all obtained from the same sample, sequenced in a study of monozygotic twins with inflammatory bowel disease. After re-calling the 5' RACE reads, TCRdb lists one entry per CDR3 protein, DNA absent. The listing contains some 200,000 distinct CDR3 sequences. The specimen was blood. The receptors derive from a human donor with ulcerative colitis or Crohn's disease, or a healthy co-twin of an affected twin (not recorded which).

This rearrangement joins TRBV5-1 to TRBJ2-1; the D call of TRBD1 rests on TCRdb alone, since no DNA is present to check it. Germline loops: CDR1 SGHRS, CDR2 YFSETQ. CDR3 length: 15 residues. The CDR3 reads CASSLRQGDYNEQFF. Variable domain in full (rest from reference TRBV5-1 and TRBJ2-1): KAGVTQTPRYLIKTRGQQVTLSCSPISGHRSVSWYQQTPGQGLQFLFEYFSETQRNKGNFPGRFSGRQFSNSRSEMNVSTLELGDSALYLCASSLRQGDYNEQFFGPGTRLTVL.

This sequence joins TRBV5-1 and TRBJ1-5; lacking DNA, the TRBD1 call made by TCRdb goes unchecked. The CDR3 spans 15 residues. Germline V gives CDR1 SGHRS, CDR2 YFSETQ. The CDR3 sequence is CASSLGETGNQPQHF.

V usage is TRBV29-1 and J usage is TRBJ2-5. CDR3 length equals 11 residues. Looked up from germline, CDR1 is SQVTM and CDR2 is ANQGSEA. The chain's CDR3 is CSVYFQETQYF.

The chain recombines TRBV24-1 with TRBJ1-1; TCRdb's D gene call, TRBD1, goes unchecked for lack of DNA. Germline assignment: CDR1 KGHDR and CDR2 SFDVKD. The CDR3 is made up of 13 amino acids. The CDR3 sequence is CATSDGGGTEAFF.

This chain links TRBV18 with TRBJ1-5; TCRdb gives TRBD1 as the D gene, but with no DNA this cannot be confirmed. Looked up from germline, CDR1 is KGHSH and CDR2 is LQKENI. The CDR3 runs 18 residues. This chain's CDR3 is CASSPVTAGVGSWQPQHF.

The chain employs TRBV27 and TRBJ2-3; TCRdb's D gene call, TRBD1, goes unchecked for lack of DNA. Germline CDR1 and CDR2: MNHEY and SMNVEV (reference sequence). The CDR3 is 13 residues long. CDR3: CASGRTVTDTQYF.

This chain's CDR3 is CASSDAGTSGVNEQFF. The V gene is TRBV6-1, the J gene TRBJ2-1; TCRdb gives TRBD2 as the D gene, but with no DNA this cannot be confirmed. Germline CDR1 reads MNHNS; CDR2 reads SASEGT. The CDR3 extends over 16 amino acids.

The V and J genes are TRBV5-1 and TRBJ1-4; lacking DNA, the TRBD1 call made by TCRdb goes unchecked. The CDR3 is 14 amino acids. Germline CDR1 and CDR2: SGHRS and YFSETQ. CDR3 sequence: CASSLQGGGEKLFF.

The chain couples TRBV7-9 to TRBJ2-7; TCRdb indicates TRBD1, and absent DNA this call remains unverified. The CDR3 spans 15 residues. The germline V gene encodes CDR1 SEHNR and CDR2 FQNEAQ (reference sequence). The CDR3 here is CASSLSGRDSNEQYF.

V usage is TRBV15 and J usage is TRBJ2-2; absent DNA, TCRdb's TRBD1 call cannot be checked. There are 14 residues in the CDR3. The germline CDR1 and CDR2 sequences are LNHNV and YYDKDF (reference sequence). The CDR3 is CATNLGVNTGELFF.

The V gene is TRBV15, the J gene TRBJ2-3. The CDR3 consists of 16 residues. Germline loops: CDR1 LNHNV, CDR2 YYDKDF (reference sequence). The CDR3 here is CATSREGLGSTDTQYF.

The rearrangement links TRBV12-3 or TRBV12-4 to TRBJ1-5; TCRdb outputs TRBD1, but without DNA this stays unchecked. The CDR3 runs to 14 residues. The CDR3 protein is CASSLWQGGQPQHF.

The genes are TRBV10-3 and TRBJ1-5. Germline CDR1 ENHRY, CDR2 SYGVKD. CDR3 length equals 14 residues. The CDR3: CAISERTEGQPQHF.

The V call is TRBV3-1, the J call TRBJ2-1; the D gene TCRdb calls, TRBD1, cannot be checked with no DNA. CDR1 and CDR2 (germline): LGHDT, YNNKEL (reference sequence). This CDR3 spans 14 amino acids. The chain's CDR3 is CASSQGQQGNEQFF.

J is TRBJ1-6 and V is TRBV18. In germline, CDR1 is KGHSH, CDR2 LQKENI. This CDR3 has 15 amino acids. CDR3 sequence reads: CASSPRGSDNSPLHF.

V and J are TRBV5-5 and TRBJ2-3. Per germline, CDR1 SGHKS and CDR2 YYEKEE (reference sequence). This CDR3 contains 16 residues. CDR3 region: CASSLGNVAATDTQYF.